The following is a T cell receptor beta chain sequence with its context. In the original workflow: Nucleated cell number was recorded as an estimate derived from reference gene primer amplification. Some clones are missing from TCRdb's copy, which holds only in-frame ones; the method was immunoSEQ multiplex PCR. That table supplies the V and J calls and clone size; D and trimming were determined from the DNA. The sample lists approximately 200,000 clones, 85% occurring once. The source of the sample is a study of blood T cell repertoires in COVID-19. Across the study: T cells, B-cell-depleted T cells, or PBMCs supplied cDNA or gDNA.

Which cohort a participant joined came from the clinical history participants gave. Cohort 3 donors counted as recovered after two negative PCRs, clearance, or resolved symptoms. Deletions cut 5 bases from V and 2 bases from J, with 8 bases between. Germline V gene lookup returns CDR1 SGHDN and CDR2 FVKESK. The length of the CDR3 is 13 residues. The sequencing sample was made of PBMCs or T cells enriched from blood (not recorded which). This sequence originates from a man in his forties or fifties who had recovered from COVID-19. This rearrangement joins TRBV14 to TRBJ2-3; D remains ambiguous. CDR3 DNA: TGTGCCAGCAGCATACTCCTCACAGATACGCAGTATTTT. This sequence encodes CASSILLTDTQYF.